The clone carrying this T cell receptor beta chain was counted a single time. The V segment lost 4 bases and the J segment 5 bases; nucleotides outside the gene matches: 8. From germline, CDR1 is SGDLS and CDR2 YYNGEE. The CDR3 runs 14 residues. These data originate in a study of blood T cell repertoires in COVID-19. Looking at the study overall: Both acute and convalescent COVID-19 samples were obtained from the United States, Italy and Spain. In each case, the material was cDNA or gDNA derived from T cells, B-cell-depleted T cells, or PBMCs.

Original analysis: Using reference gene primer amplification, nucleated cell counts were estimated. Profiling relied on immunoSEQ multiplex PCR, and the TCRdb table lists in-frame clones only, not all of them. That table furnishes V, J and clone size, whereas the DNA furnished D and trimming. Of tens of thousands of clones in the sample, approximately 91% were seen once. The sample was peripheral blood. The clonotype originates from a man in his fifties or sixties with active COVID-19. The chain employs TRBV9 and TRBJ2-5; 7 nucleotides line up with TRBD1. The DNA of the CDR3 is TGTGCCAGCAGCCCTACAGGGGTCGACGAGACCCAGTACTTC. This sequence encodes CASSPTGVDETQYF.